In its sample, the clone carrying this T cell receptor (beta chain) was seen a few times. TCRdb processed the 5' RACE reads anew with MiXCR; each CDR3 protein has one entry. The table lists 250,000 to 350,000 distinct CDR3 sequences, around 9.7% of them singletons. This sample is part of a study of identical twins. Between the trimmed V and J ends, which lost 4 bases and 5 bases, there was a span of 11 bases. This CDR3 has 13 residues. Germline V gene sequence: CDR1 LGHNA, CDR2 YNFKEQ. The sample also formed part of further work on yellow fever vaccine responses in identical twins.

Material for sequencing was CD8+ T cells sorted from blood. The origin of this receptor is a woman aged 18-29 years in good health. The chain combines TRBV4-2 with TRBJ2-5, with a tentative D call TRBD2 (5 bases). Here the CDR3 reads CASSPNRGETQYF. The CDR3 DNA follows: TGTGCCAGCAGCCCCAATAGAGGGGAGACCCAGTACTTC.